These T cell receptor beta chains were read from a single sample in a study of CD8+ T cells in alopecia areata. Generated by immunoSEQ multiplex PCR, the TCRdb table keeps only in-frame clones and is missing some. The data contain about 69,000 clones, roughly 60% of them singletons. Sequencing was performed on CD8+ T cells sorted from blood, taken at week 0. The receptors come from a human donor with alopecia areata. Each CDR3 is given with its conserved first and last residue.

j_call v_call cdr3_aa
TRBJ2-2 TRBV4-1 CASSPTPRLAEHTGELFF
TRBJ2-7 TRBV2 CAIRDSSSYEQYF
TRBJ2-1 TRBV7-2 CASSLQPGEQFF
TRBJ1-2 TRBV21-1 CASRYPGRSGGVGDYGYTF
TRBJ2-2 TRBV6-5 CASSYSPTGGTGELFF
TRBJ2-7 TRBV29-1 CSVETGDGYEQYF
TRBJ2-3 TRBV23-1 CASSQPIIDSAQYF
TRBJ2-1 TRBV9 CASSPTLKGVAGLNEQFF
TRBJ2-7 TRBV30 CAWSAGTGVHEQYF
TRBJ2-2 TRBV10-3 CAISGSGDNAGELFF
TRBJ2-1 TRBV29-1 CSVEGLAGEGEQFF
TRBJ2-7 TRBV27 CASSISGTGHYEQYF
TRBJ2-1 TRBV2 CASSGLAQGRNEQFF